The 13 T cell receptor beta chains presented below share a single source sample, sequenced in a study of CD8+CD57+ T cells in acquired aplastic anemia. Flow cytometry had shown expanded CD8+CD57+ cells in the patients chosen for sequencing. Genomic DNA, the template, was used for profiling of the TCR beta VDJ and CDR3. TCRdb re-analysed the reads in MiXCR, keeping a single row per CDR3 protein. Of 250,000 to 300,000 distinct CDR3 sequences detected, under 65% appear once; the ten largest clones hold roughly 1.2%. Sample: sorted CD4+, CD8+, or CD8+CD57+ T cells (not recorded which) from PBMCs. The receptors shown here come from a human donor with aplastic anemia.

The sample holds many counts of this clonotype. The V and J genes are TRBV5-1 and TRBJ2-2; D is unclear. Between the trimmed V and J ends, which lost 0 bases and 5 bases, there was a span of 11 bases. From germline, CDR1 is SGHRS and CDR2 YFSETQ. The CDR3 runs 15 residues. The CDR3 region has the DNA TGCGCCAGCAGCTTGGCCTGGAAGGAAACCGGGGAGCTGTTTTTT. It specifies CASSLAWKETGELFF.

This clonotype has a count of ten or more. The CDR3 DNA reads TGTGCCAGCAGCCAATATCGGGGCAGAGCCTACGAGCAGTACTTC. This codes for CASSQYRGRAYEQYF. This chain uses TRBV3-1 with TRBJ2-7, with D perhaps TRBD1 or TRBD2 (5 bases each). Germline loops: CDR1 LGHDT, CDR2 YNNKEL (reference sequence). This CDR3 is built from 15 residues. The germline V and J ends were trimmed by 2 bases and 2 bases, with 13 bases remaining between them.

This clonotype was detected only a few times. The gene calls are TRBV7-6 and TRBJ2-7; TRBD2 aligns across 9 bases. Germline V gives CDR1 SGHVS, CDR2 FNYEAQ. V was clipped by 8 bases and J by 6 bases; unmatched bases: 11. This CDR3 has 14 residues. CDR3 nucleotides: TGTGCCAGCGCTGGCGCGGGAGGGAACGGCGAGCAGTACTTC. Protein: CASAGAGGNGEQYF.

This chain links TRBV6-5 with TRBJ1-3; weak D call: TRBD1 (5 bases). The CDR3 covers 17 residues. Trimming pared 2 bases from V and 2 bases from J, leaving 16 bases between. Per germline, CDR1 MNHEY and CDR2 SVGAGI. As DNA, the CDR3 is TGTGCCAGCAGTTACGCCGGGGGACTGAGAACTGGAAACACCATATATTTT. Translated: CASSYAGGLRTGNTIYF.

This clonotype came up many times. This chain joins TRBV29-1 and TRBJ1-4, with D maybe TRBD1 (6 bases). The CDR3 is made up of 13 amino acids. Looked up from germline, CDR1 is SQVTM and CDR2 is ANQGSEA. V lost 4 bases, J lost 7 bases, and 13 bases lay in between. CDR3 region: CSVALGTTEKLFF. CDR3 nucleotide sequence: TGCAGCGTTGCACTGGGGACAACTGAAAAACTGTTTTTT.

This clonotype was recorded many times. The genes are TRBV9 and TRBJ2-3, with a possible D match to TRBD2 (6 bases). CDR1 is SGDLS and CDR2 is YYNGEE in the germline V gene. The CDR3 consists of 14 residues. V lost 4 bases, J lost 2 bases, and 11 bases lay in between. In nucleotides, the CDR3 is TGTGCCAGCAGCCCGGGACTGTTCACAGATACGCAGTATTTT. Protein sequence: CASSPGLFTDTQYF.

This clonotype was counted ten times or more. The CDR3 region is CASSDAAGIPYEQYF. CDR3 sequence (DNA): TGTGCCAGCAGTGACGCGGCAGGGATCCCCTACGAGCAGTACTTC. The chain links TRBV2 to TRBJ2-7; tentative D call: TRBD1 (5 bases). V lost 3 bases and J 2 bases, leaving 14 bases between the germline ends. The CDR3 runs 15 residues. Germline CDR1 and CDR2: SNHLY and FYNNEI.

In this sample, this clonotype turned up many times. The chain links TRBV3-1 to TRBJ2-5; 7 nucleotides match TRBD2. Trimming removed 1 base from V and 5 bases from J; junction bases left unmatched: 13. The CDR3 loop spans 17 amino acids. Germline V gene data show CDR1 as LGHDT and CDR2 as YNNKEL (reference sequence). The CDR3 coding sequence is TGTGCCAGCAGCCAAGTAAGCGGGGCCTCATCTAGGGAGACCCAGTACTTC. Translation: CASSQVSGASSRETQYF.

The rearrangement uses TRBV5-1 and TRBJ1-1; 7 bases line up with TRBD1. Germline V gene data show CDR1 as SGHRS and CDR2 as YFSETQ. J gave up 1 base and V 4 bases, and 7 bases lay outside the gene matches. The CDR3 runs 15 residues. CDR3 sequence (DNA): TGCGCCAGCAGCCCAAAGACAGGGTCGAACACTGAAGCTTTCTTT. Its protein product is CASSPKTGSNTEAFF.

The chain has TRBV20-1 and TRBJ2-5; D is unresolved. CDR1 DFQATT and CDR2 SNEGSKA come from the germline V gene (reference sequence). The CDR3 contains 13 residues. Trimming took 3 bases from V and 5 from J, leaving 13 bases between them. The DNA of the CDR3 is TGCAGTGCTAGTTTAACCCCCATGGAGACCCAGTACTTC. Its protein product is CSASLTPMETQYF.

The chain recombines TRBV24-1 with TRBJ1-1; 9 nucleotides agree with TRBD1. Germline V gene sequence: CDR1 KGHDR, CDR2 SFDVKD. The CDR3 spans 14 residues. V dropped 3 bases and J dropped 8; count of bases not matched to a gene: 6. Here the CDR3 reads CATSDQGQGKEAFF. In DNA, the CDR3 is TGTGCCACCAGTGATCAGGGACAGGGCAAGGAAGCTTTCTTT.

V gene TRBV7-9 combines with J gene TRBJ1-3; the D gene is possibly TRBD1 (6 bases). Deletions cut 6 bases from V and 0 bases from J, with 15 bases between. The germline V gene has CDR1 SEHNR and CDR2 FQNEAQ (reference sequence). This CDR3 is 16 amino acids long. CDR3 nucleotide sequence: TGTGCCAGCAGATCGGAGGGGGTGTCCTCTGGAAACACCATATATTTT. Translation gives CASRSEGVSSGNTIYF.

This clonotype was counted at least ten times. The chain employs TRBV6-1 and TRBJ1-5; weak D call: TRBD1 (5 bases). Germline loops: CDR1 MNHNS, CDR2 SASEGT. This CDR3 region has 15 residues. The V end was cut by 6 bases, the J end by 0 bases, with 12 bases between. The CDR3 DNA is TGTGCCAGCAGGGCCGGGGGGTATAGCAATCAGCCCCAGCATTTT. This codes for CASRAGGYSNQPQHF.